The clone carrying this TCR beta chain appeared a few times. The antigen remains unidentified. The data were taken from a study of identical twins. Study-level results: With abundant cord blood beta clonotypes, insertions were fewer; memory repertoires showed no such pattern.

MiXCR, run by TCRdb on the 5' RACE reads, gives a single entry per CDR3 protein. The sample holds 400,000 to 650,000 distinct CDR3 sequences, under 25% seen once. This sample was also put to use in a study of T cells expressing NK-cell markers. From that second work: Several experiments confined sorting to alpha-beta TCR T cells with an anti-gamma-delta TCR antibody.

The clonotype comes from a woman in her late teens or twenties in good health. The specimen was CD4+ T cells sorted from blood.

The CDR3 is CASRRDLLSQETQYF. As DNA, the CDR3 is TGTGCCAGCAGACGGGACCTGCTCTCTCAAGAGACCCAGTACTTC. The genes are TRBV7-9 and TRBJ2-5, with D perhaps given as TRBD1 or TRBD2 (5 bases each). The germline V and J ends were trimmed by 6 bases and 2 bases, with 16 bases remaining between them. CDR3 length: 15 amino acids. From germline, CDR1 is SEHNR and CDR2 FQNEAQ (reference sequence).